This TCR beta chain comes out of a study of early T cells in non-severe SARS-CoV-2 infection. Individual cDNA molecules carried attached unique molecular identifiers. TCRdb re-called the 5' RACE reads with MiXCR, one entry per CDR3 protein. Of approximately 84,000 distinct CDR3 sequences in the sample, about 13% were seen once. Trimming took 0 bases from V and 4 from J; bases not matched to a gene: 15. This CDR3 is built from 18 residues. From germline, CDR1 is DFQATT and CDR2 SNEGSKA (reference sequence). The chain combines TRBV20-1 with TRBJ1-2; TRBD1 agrees at 9 bases. The sample taken for sequencing was whole blood. This TCR was recovered from an adult who was a healthcare worker with PCR-confirmed SARS-CoV-2 infection or an uninfected control (not recorded which). The CDR3 loop reads CSARDTYRGPGVGYGYTF. The CDR3 DNA follows: TGCAGTGCTAGAGATACCTACAGGGGGCCCGGCGTGGGCTATGGCTACACCTTC.